The 23 T cell receptor beta chains below were found in one sample sequenced in a study of blood T cells in healthy people across ages. A sample-barcoded 5' primer and a J-beta primer mix were used in a second PCR of about 7 to 12 cycles. MiXCR was run by TCRdb on the 5' RACE reads, yielding one entry per CDR3 protein. The sample holds 980,000 or so distinct CDR3 sequences, roughly 43% seen once. The sequencing input was blood. Every receptor here comes from a man aged 30-40 years in good health.

There are a few counts of this clonotype. V usage is TRBV25-1 and J usage is TRBJ2-1; 8 bases line up with TRBD2. The CDR3 loop spans 16 amino acids. The germline CDR1 and CDR2 sequences are MGHDK and SYGVNS. The V segment lost 1 base and the J segment 2 bases; nucleotides outside the gene matches: 4. CDR3 residues: CASSESGGPAYNEQFF. The DNA of the CDR3 is TGTGCCAGCAGTGAATCGGGGGGGCCCGCCTACAATGAGCAGTTCTTC.

This clonotype appeared a few times. The chain has TRBV19 and TRBJ1-5; the match to TRBD1 covers 8 bases. The CDR3 is 14 residues long. The germline gives CDR1 LNHDA, CDR2 SQIVND (reference sequence). V was pared by 8 bases and J by 7 bases, with 10 bases of the junction left unmatched. The DNA for the CDR3 is TGTGCCAGTTCCAGGGGGCAGGTCGGGCAGCCCCAGCATTTT. It translates to CASSRGQVGQPQHF.

In this sample, this clonotype turned up a few times. The chain couples TRBV20-1 to TRBJ1-2; D possibly corresponds to TRBD1 (5 bases). Trimming removed 3 bases at V and 8 bases at J, with 10 bases between. The CDR3 is made up of 11 amino acids. CDR1 and CDR2 from the germline V gene are DFQATT and SNEGSKA (reference sequence). The CDR3 spells CSASGGTGYTF. The DNA for the CDR3 is TGCAGTGCTAGCGGAGGGACCGGCTACACCTTC.

CDR3 residues: CASSPSVTGLSTEAFF. DNA of the CDR3: TGTGCCAGCTCACCATCGGTCACGGGGTTGAGCACTGAAGCTTTCTTT. V usage is TRBV18 and J usage is TRBJ1-1, with unresolved D. Trimming removed 2 bases at V and 4 bases at J, with 17 bases between. This CDR3 contains 16 residues. Looked up from germline, CDR1 is KGHSH and CDR2 is LQKENI.

The rearrangement links TRBV12-3 or TRBV12-4 to TRBJ2-1, with D uncertain. The CDR3 extends over 15 amino acids. Trimming took off 5 bases at V and 3 bases at J, with 14 bases between the two ends. The CDR3 region has the DNA TGTGCCAGCAGTCCCTACGGAGTACGCTACAATGAGCAGTTCTTC. Encoded protein: CASSPYGVRYNEQFF.

CDR3: CATQGTGNGYTF. As DNA, the CDR3 is TGTGCCACCCAAGGGACAGGGAATGGCTACACCTTC. The rearrangement uses TRBV6-1 and TRBJ1-2, with 9 bases identical to TRBD1. The trim removed 10 bases at V and 6 bases at J, leaving 6 bases unmatched. Per germline, CDR1 MNHNS and CDR2 SASEGT. CDR3 length equals 12 residues.

The chain recombines TRBV3-1 with TRBJ2-1; D may be TRBD1 (6 bases). This CDR3 is built from 14 residues. Germline CDR1 and CDR2: LGHDT and YNNKEL (reference sequence). V was pared by 3 bases and J by 9 bases, with 15 bases between. The CDR3 region is CASSHPGQTFEQFF. In nucleotides, the CDR3 is TGTGCCAGCAGCCATCCGGGACAAACCTTTGAGCAGTTCTTC.

The count of this clonotype is one. This sequence joins TRBV20-1 and TRBJ2-5; TRBD2 aligns across 13 bases. Germline trimming cut 0 bases from V and 5 bases from J; bases unmatched to any gene: 12. The CDR3 runs to 18 residues. CDR1 is DFQATT, CDR2 SNEGSKA, per germline (reference sequence). CDR3 region: CSARDPRTSGGLQETQYF. The CDR3 region has the DNA TGCAGTGCTAGAGATCCCCGGACTAGCGGGGGACTTCAGGAGACCCAGTACTTC.

This chain uses TRBV7-8 with TRBJ2-4; D remains ambiguous. This CDR3 spans 12 amino acids. Germline CDR1 is SGHVS and CDR2 is FQNEAQ. V was clipped by 5 bases and J by 13 bases, with 15 bases between them. CDR3 sequence (DNA): TGTGCCAGCAGCCCCCCGGGCTGGAACCAGTACTTC. Its translation is CASSPPGWNQYF.

As for this clonotype: At one of its ends the junction is not consistent with the germline gene, which may arise from a read error. This sequence joins TRBV20-1 and TRBJ1-5; D is perhaps TRBD1 (5 bases). Germline assignment: CDR1 DFQATT and CDR2 SNEGSKA (reference sequence). CDR3 size: 16 residues. This CDR3 reads CSARRRAGGRNPPQHF. The DNA for the CDR3 is TGCAGTGCTAGAAGGAGGGCGGGGGGACGCAATCCGCCCCAGCATTTT.

This clonotype was detected a few times. The chain couples TRBV27 to TRBJ2-1; 8 bases align to TRBD1. Germline V gene data show CDR1 as MNHEY and CDR2 as SMNVEV (reference sequence). Trimming took 5 bases from V and 3 from J; bases not matched to a gene: 3. The length of the CDR3 is 14 residues. DNA of the CDR3: TGTGCCAGCAGTCCACAGGGGGTCTACAATGAGCAGTTCTTC. Its protein product is CASSPQGVYNEQFF.

This clonotype appeared a single time. V is TRBV20-1 and J is TRBJ2-7; 8 nucleotides line up with TRBD1. The CDR3 has 14 amino acids. Germline V gene lookup returns CDR1 DFQATT and CDR2 SNEGSKA (reference sequence). Trimming cost V 5 bases and J 3 bases; bases outside gene matches: 9. The CDR3 sequence: CSAPENRGNYEQYF. Here the CDR3 DNA reads TGCAGTGCTCCCGAAAACAGGGGGAACTACGAGCAGTACTTC.

This clonotype was detected a few times. The chain carries TRBV7-2 and TRBJ2-2, with no clear D. The germline gives CDR1 SGHTA, CDR2 FQGNSA. Trimming removed 6 bases at V and 5 bases at J, with 4 bases between. This CDR3 has 11 residues. CDR3 nucleotide sequence: TGTGCCAGCAGGGAAACCGGGGAGCTGTTTTTT. Translated: CASRETGELFF.

This sequence joins TRBV12-3 or TRBV12-4 and TRBJ1-2; 10 bases map to TRBD1. This CDR3 has 14 amino acids. V lost 6 bases and J lost 7; bases outside the gene matches: 8. Written as DNA, the CDR3 is TGTGCCAGCAGGTTCAATCGACAGGGGGCTGGCTACACCTTC. The encoded protein is CASRFNRQGAGYTF.

The chain links TRBV7-2 to TRBJ2-7; 7 nucleotides match TRBD1. The CDR3 consists of 14 residues. V shed 5 bases, J shed 1 base, and the junction held 5 bases outside the gene matches. Germline V CDR1 and CDR2: SGHTA, FQGNSA. CDR3 protein: CASSGIQGSYEQYF. CDR3 coding DNA: TGTGCCAGCAGCGGTATACAGGGGTCCTACGAGCAGTACTTC.

This clonotype was observed a handful of times. V and J are TRBV28 and TRBJ2-1; 12 bases match TRBD2. Germline CDR1 is MDHEN and CDR2 is SYDVKM. Unmatched junction bases numbered 7, after V lost 6 bases and J lost 4 bases. The CDR3 has 16 amino acids. This CDR3 reads CASRMGTSGYYNEQFF. The CDR3 DNA follows: TGTGCCAGCAGGATGGGGACTAGCGGGTATTACAATGAGCAGTTCTTC. Based on the CDR3 plus reference TRBV28 and TRBJ2-1, the full variable domain is DVKVTQSSRYLVKRTGEKVFLECVQDMDHENMFWYRQDPGLGLRLIYFSYDVKMKEKGDIPEGYSVSREKKERFSLILESASTNQTSMYLCASRMGTSGYYNEQFFGPGTRLTVL.

This clonotype was counted ten times or more. The rearrangement links TRBV6-5 to TRBJ2-5; 12 nucleotides agree with TRBD2. Germline V gene data show CDR1 as MNHEY and CDR2 as SVGAGI. This CDR3 region has 15 residues. The trim removed 4 bases at V and 5 bases at J, leaving 5 bases unmatched. CDR3 loop: CASSSIGLAGETQYF. As DNA, the CDR3 is TGTGCCAGCAGTTCTATTGGACTAGCGGGGGAGACCCAGTACTTC.

The V call is TRBV3-1, the J call TRBJ2-7; TRBD1 is a possible D gene (5 bases). CDR1 and CDR2 (germline): LGHDT, YNNKEL (reference sequence). Trimming removed 2 bases at V and 10 bases at J, with 15 bases between. The CDR3 runs to 13 residues. The DNA of the CDR3 is TGTGCCAGCAGCCAATTGACAGTTAAAGCTCAGTACTTC. Translating gives CASSQLTVKAQYF.

The chain recombines TRBV6-5 with TRBJ2-7; D is perhaps TRBD2 (5 bases). The length of the CDR3 is 14 residues. The V end was cut by 6 bases, the J end by 2 bases, with 14 bases between. Looked up from germline, CDR1 is MNHEY and CDR2 is SVGAGI. The CDR3 here is CASRDPGGPYEQYF. In DNA form, the CDR3 reads TGTGCCAGCAGGGACCCCGGAGGTCCCTACGAGCAGTACTTC.

This clonotype has at least ten counts. A much larger clone sits a single nucleotide away, making a read error possible. The CDR3 is CASSPKVDRGNYEQYF. DNA of the CDR3: TGTGCCAGCAGCCCCAAGGTTGACAGGGGGAACTACGAGCAGTACTTC. The V call is TRBV4-2, the J call TRBJ2-7, with 9 positions matching TRBD1. CDR3 length: 16 residues. The germline V gene encodes CDR1 LGHNA and CDR2 YNFKEQ. Trimming at V came to 4 bases and at J to 3 bases, leaving 10 bases not matched to a gene.

The chain uses TRBV25-1 and TRBJ1-6; TRBD1 might be the D (6 bases). CDR1 and CDR2 from the germline V gene are MGHDK and SYGVNS. V was pared by 4 bases and J by 6 bases, with 13 bases between. The length of the CDR3 is 15 residues. CDR3: CASSGQDALNSPLHF. The CDR3 DNA is TGTGCCAGCAGTGGACAGGACGCCCTTAATTCACCCCTCCACTTT. Supplemented by reference TRBV25-1 and TRBJ1-6, the full variable domain reads EADIYQTPRYLVIGTGKKITLECSQTMGHDKMYWYQQDPGMELHLIHYSYGVNSTEKGDLSSESTVSRIRTEHFPLTLESARPSHTSQYLCASSGQDALNSPLHFGNGTRLTVT.

As DNA, the CDR3 is TGTGCCAGCAGTTCCCCGGGACAGGGGGCTGACACCATATATTTT. Translating it yields CASSSPGQGADTIYF. The chain carries TRBV25-1 and TRBJ1-3, with 12 bases identical to TRBD1. Germline V lookup: CDR1 MGHDK, CDR2 SYGVNS. V was pared by 5 bases and J by 8 bases, with 7 bases of the junction left unmatched. The length of the CDR3 is 15 residues.

The chain recombines TRBV6-5 with TRBJ1-6, with TRBD1 identical over 8 bases. The V and J ends lost 2 bases and 8 bases, in that order; junction bases with no gene match: 8. The CDR3 extends over 16 amino acids. CDR1 is MNHEY and CDR2 is SVGAGI in the germline V gene. CDR3 nucleotide sequence: TGTGCCAGCAGTTACGCTGGACAGGGCCAAGATTCACCCCTCCACTTT. Protein: CASSYAGQGQDSPLHF.